The clone carrying this TCR beta chain was picked up many times. The antigen remains unidentified. Patients aged 18 to 65 had newly diagnosed hyperthyroidism of under 2 months' duration. Lactation, pregnancy, other autoimmune disease or uncontrolled infection excluded patients. This record belongs to a study of T cells in Graves' hyperthyroidism and ophthalmopathy. Study-level points and caveats: Ophthalmopathy cases were set apart from stable hyperthyroidism by a 13 V-J model. Prediction of ophthalmopathy progression came a median roughly 6.6 months pre-onset.

RNA transcripts provided the source from which TCR beta CDR3 regions were amplified. The study used the HTBI primer set for a first-round RT-PCR of the TCR CDR3. MiXCR, applied by TCRdb to the multiplex PCR reads, yields one record per CDR3 protein. In the table there are 350,000 to 450,000 distinct CDR3 sequences, approximately 15% of which are singletons. The origin of this receptor is a woman aged 55 to 70 with Graves' hyperthyroidism. Source material: blood.

The CDR3 coding sequence is TGCAGTGCTAAAAACAGGGGTGGCACCGGGGAGCTGTTTTTT. Its translation: CSAKNRGGTGELFF. This chain connects TRBV20-1 to TRBJ2-2, with 7 bases that match TRBD1. V was clipped by 4 bases and J by 4 bases; unmatched bases: 6. The germline V gene has CDR1 DFQATT and CDR2 SNEGSKA (reference sequence). The CDR3 spans 14 residues.